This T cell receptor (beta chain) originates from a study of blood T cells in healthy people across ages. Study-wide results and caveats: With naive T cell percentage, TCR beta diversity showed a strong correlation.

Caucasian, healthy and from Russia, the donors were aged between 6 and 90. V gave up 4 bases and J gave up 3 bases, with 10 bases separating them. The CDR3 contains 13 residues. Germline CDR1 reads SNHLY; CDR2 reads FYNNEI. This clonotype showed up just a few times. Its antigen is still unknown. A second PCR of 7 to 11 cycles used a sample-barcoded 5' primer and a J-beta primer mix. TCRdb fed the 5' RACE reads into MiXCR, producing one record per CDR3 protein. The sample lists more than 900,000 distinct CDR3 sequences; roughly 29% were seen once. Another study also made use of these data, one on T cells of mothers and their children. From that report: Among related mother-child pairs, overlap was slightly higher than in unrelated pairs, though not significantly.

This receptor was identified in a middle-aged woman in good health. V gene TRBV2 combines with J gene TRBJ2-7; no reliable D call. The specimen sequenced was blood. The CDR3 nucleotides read TGTGCCAGCAGTGTAAGACTCGACTACGAGCAGTACTTC. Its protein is CASSVRLDYEQYF.